This T cell receptor beta chain was found in a study of blood T cell repertoires in COVID-19 (dated by TCRdb to about 2020). Notes on the research overall: Collaborator samples came from the United States, Italy and Spain and covered acute and convalescent phases of COVID-19. The samples were drawn from the first 160 participants of the ongoing ImmuneRACE study and from 1,254 subjects provided by 6 global collaborators. The material from the prospective study consisted of cDNA or gDNA derived from T cells, B-cell-depleted T cells, or PBMCs. HLA class I and class II types, where available, came from metadata supplied by the sample provider rather than from assay-based typing. The sample metadata nearly always contained a de-identified subject ID, COVID-19 status, age in years and sex. Deeply sampled blood TCRbeta repertoires from subjects exposed to, actively infected with, or recovered from COVID-19 were included in the dataset. The repertoires were released in a freely available public database intended as a resource for research on the immune response to SARS-CoV-2. Broad study findings and their caveats: Clinical and demographic metadata were provided uncurated, with the amount varying by source and participant.

As to this clone: Its recognized antigen is unknown. The record has no base qualities; no much larger clone is one base away.

TCRbeta CDR3 regions were amplified from genomic DNA using the immunoSEQ Assay, a bias-controlled multiplex PCR. Per the source publication's procedure: Within the assay, amplification of reference gene primers was used to estimate how many nucleated cells each sample contained. To quantify the absolute abundance of each unique TCRbeta CDR3 rearrangement, sequence reads were collapsed and filtered. For each sample, productive Simpson clonality was calculated as the square root of Simpson's diversity index across productive rearrangements. TCRdb took this table from immuneACCESS and kept in-frame rearrangements with V and J called. Such tables lack part of the clones; where checked against another copy, unresolved V genes explain under half of the gap, and the rest is unexplained. That table gives V, J and clone size, and the DNA gave D and trimming. In all, the sample holds 110,000 to 150,000 clones, and around nine tenths of those were seen once. The top ten clones comprise about 1.5% of the sample.

Whole blood was collected in K2EDTA tubes by collaborating institutions according to the institutions' own protocols. Collaborator samples were shipped for TCRbeta analysis as frozen whole blood, isolated PBMCs, or DNA extracted from either sample type. The germline V gene supplies CDR1 SGHVT and CDR2 SQSDAQ. Relative to germline, V is 4 bases shorter and J is 7 bases shorter, with 11 bases between their ends. The CDR3 goes from the cysteine to the phenylalanine over 13 residues. Left in the record is the CDR3 DNA by itself, 39 bases read in frame from the first base. The source material was peripheral blood. This receptor was identified in a woman between 50 and 59 years old with acute or convalescent COVID-19. This chain joins TRBV7-4 to TRBJ1-5, and perhaps TRBD1 as D gene, on 6 matching bases. The CDR3 region reads CASSSGERQPQHF. The DNA reads as follows: TGTGCCAGCAGCTCAGGGGAGCGACAGCCCCAGCATTTT.